The present T cell receptor beta chain was sequenced within a study of shared clonotypes between healthy human individuals. Study details: Researchers drew samples from a couple of women and three men aged 18 to 49.

Sequenced by immunoSEQ multiplex PCR; TCRdb stores in-frame clones only, minus some. The sample yields 2 million to 2.5 million clones, 92% seen once. The length of the CDR3 is 20 residues. Germline CDR1 is SNHLY and CDR2 is FYNNEI. Trimming removed 2 bases from V and 0 bases from J; junction bases left unmatched: 6. Sequenced material: naive CD4+ T cells from PBMCs. Sample subset: CD45RA+ positively selected. The receptor comes from a man aged 18 to 29 in good health. Some clones in this sample may be carry-over from other donors' samples. The chain has TRBV2 and TRBJ2-6; 14 nucleotides line up with TRBD2. CDR3 DNA sequence: TGTGCCAGCAGTGAACTCGGGACTAGCGGGAGTTTCTCTGGGGCCAACGTCCTGACTTTC. This translates into CASSELGTSGSFSGANVLTF.